The rows below give T cell receptor beta chains drawn from one sample of a study of OX40 agonist ivuxolimab in advanced cancers. Sequencing was performed with immunoSEQ multiplex PCR; in TCRdb, only in-frame clones are kept and a portion is missing. Here the sample spans roughly 80,000 clones, about nine tenths being singletons. The sample here was CD4+ or CD8+ T cells sorted from blood, taken in a trial of the OX40 agonist ivuxolimab. These receptors were taken from an adult with an advanced solid tumor such as melanoma, head and neck, liver or kidney cancer. Each CDR3 is given with its conserved first and last residue. The order of the fields is J gene, D gene, V gene, CDR3 protein. A D gene is named only where the DNA matches it firmly.

TRBJ1-1	TRBD1	TRBV5-1	CASSSGTGAMNTEAFF
TRBJ2-2	TRBD2	TRBV9	CATAGGNTGELFF
TRBJ1-5	.	TRBV19	CASNRGAANQPQHF
TRBJ1-6	.	TRBV5-1	CASSFRGDSPLHF
TRBJ2-3	.	TRBV29-1	CSVQIRRGNTDTQYF
TRBJ2-3	TRBD2	TRBV10-1	CASKRDAGGTDTQYF
TRBJ2-3	TRBD1	TRBV7-9	CASSIQGWGQDTQYF
TRBJ1-2	.	TRBV6-1	CASSGSGTTYGYTF
TRBJ2-6	.	TRBV6-5	CASQNSGANVLTF
TRBJ2-3	TRBD2	TRBV4-1	CASSQDIGLATDTQYF
TRBJ1-2	TRBD1	TRBV5-1	CASSSGQGATYGYTF
TRBJ1-2	TRBD1	TRBV19	CASRRGQGNYGYTF
TRBJ2-6	TRBD2	TRBV5-1	CASSLASAGRSSGANVLTF
TRBJ2-3	.	TRBV4-2	CASSQEALVDTQYF
TRBJ1-5	.	TRBV5-1	CASSLRGTKGGWGNQPQHF
TRBJ1-1	.	TRBV6-5	CASSYSIDVNTEAFF
TRBJ2-5	.	TRBV7-8	CASSYHMLETQYF
TRBJ2-7	.	TRBV14	CASRLTGPIYEQYF
TRBJ1-5	.	TRBV28	CASSSIRPGYREQPQHF
TRBJ1-5	.	TRBV28	CASSGYSNQPQHF
TRBJ1-2	TRBD1	TRBV11-2	CASSLVGTGALGYTF
TRBJ2-7	.	TRBV15	CATSRDLATSSYEQYF
TRBJ2-5	.	TRBV19	CASSIDTPGGAQETQYF
TRBJ1-1	TRBD1	TRBV19	CASSTHRGRTEAFF
TRBJ2-7	.	TRBV6-5	CASSYSMVYEQYF
TRBJ2-5	TRBD2	TRBV28	CATTSGRASAETQYF
TRBJ2-3	.	TRBV5-1	CASSLTGEDTQYF
TRBJ1-3	.	TRBV5-1	CASSSRLPTDTIYF
TRBJ2-1	.	TRBV6-1	CASSEGQDGDEQFF
TRBJ2-7	TRBD2	TRBV19	CASSPTALAASYEQYF
TRBJ1-2	TRBD1	TRBV30	CAWRDRVGYGYTF
TRBJ2-3	.	TRBV11-2	CASSLRTHSRTDTQYF
TRBJ2-5	TRBD2	TRBV5-1	CASSWLTGGAKTQYF
TRBJ1-1	.	TRBV21-1	CASSKMARGAWNTEAFF
TRBJ2-7	TRBD1	TRBV28	CASLKDRTEQYF